This TCR beta chain derives from a study of blood T cells in healthy people across ages. Next came a second PCR, run for about 6 to 11 cycles, which used a sample-barcoded 5' primer along with a J-beta primer mix. One entry per CDR3 protein results from TCRdb running MiXCR on the 5' RACE reads. The sample yields fewer than 650,000 distinct CDR3 sequences, roughly a quarter seen once. V trimming: 6 bases; J trimming: 6 bases; junction bases outside the gene matches: 8. The CDR3 contains 14 residues. Germline V gene sequence: CDR1 MNHEY, CDR2 SVGAGI. These data were likewise used in another study, on T cells of mothers and their children.

The sequencing input was blood. The TCR was taken from a boy aged 2 to 10 in good health. The V and J genes are TRBV6-5 and TRBJ1-5, with TRBD1 matching over 7 bases. In nucleotides, the CDR3 is TGTGCCAGCAGGATCCGACAGGGTGGTCAGCCCCAGCATTTT. This gives the protein CASRIRQGGQPQHF.